This T cell receptor beta chain was identified during a study of T cells in severe cutaneous drug reactions (dated by TCRdb to between 2018 and 2021). Concerning the study at large: Between the early 2010s and the late 2010s, patients were recruited from Taiwan, Thailand and a European registry network. Only patients with a probable or definite SJS/TEN or DRESS diagnosis by RegiSCAR criteria were enrolled. The Naranjo algorithm and the ALDEN drug causality algorithm were used to identify the culprit drug. The study combined bulk TCR sequencing with single-cell sequencing, quantitative PCR validation, functional assays and transgenic mouse experiments. Biological samples, such as blister fluids/cells and PBMC, were collected from patients during the acute or recovery stage. To build the libraries, iRepertoire multiplex PCR was used, and the authors pointed to a comparison in which iRepertoire and 5' RACE methods, with or without UMI, captured abundant clonotypes similarly.

From a lookup of the germline V gene, CDR1 and CDR2 are SGHVS and FQNEAQ. The CDR3 covers 15 residues, taking in both the cysteine and the phenylalanine. The coding DNA is unavailable. For both bulk and single-cell sequencing, libraries were prepared with the iRepertoire multiplex PCR system using TCR subtype-specific primers. Multiplex PCR using primers aimed at the V, D and J gene regions produced the bulk TCR beta libraries. Bulk TCR library preparation used roughly 95-550 ng of RNA per sample as input. An Illumina MiSeq was used to sequence bulk TCR beta amplicons. From the authors' description of their analysis: Sample misassignments and low-quality sequencing reads were filtered out during quality control steps. The amino acids lying between the V-gene Y[YFLI]C motif and the J-segment [FW]GXGT motif were defined as CDR3. CDR3 clonotypes and TRBV and TRBJ gene assignments were based on the IMGT database. TRBV expression in each sample was normalized to the mean of the same gene in PBMC from just under 45 healthy donors. TCRdb reprocessed the reads; each CDR3 protein sequence makes one entry, and DNA is unavailable. The V and J calls were determined by TCRdb, not by the authors. Per the sample table, the count is tens of thousands of distinct CDR3 sequences. The ten largest make up over 6.5% of the sample.

The study at large found these results: All seven CBZ-SJS/TEN blister samples contained a public TCRbeta CDR3 (mean around 15%), which was undetectable or scarce in tolerant-control and healthy-donor PBMC. A strong increase in TRBV12-4 usage was observed in CBZ-SJS/TEN patients, with averages of roughly 32% in blister cells and roughly 5% in PBMC. According to the authors, further study is still needed to determine whether the public TCR generalizes to SJS/TEN caused by other drugs.

About this clonotype itself: The antigen this receptor binds is unknown.

The donors whose samples were sequenced had carbamazepine-induced Stevens-Johnson syndrome or toxic epidermal necrolysis (CBZ-SJS/TEN). Peripheral blood repertoires were obtained from CBZ-SJS/TEN patients of Han Chinese (roughly five) and European (about six) origin. To search for drug-specific clonotypes, the T cell receptor repertoires of patients with drug-induced severe cutaneous adverse reactions were profiled by next-generation sequencing. The RNA source was either peripheral blood mononuclear cells or blister cells from skin lesions. The chain joins TRBV7-8 to TRBJ2-7; without DNA, the TCRdb call of TRBD1 cannot be checked. The source is a human donor with toxic epidermal necrolysis, a severe cutaneous drug reaction. Input material: PBMCs. This receptor has the CDR3 CASRRTGGASYEQYF.